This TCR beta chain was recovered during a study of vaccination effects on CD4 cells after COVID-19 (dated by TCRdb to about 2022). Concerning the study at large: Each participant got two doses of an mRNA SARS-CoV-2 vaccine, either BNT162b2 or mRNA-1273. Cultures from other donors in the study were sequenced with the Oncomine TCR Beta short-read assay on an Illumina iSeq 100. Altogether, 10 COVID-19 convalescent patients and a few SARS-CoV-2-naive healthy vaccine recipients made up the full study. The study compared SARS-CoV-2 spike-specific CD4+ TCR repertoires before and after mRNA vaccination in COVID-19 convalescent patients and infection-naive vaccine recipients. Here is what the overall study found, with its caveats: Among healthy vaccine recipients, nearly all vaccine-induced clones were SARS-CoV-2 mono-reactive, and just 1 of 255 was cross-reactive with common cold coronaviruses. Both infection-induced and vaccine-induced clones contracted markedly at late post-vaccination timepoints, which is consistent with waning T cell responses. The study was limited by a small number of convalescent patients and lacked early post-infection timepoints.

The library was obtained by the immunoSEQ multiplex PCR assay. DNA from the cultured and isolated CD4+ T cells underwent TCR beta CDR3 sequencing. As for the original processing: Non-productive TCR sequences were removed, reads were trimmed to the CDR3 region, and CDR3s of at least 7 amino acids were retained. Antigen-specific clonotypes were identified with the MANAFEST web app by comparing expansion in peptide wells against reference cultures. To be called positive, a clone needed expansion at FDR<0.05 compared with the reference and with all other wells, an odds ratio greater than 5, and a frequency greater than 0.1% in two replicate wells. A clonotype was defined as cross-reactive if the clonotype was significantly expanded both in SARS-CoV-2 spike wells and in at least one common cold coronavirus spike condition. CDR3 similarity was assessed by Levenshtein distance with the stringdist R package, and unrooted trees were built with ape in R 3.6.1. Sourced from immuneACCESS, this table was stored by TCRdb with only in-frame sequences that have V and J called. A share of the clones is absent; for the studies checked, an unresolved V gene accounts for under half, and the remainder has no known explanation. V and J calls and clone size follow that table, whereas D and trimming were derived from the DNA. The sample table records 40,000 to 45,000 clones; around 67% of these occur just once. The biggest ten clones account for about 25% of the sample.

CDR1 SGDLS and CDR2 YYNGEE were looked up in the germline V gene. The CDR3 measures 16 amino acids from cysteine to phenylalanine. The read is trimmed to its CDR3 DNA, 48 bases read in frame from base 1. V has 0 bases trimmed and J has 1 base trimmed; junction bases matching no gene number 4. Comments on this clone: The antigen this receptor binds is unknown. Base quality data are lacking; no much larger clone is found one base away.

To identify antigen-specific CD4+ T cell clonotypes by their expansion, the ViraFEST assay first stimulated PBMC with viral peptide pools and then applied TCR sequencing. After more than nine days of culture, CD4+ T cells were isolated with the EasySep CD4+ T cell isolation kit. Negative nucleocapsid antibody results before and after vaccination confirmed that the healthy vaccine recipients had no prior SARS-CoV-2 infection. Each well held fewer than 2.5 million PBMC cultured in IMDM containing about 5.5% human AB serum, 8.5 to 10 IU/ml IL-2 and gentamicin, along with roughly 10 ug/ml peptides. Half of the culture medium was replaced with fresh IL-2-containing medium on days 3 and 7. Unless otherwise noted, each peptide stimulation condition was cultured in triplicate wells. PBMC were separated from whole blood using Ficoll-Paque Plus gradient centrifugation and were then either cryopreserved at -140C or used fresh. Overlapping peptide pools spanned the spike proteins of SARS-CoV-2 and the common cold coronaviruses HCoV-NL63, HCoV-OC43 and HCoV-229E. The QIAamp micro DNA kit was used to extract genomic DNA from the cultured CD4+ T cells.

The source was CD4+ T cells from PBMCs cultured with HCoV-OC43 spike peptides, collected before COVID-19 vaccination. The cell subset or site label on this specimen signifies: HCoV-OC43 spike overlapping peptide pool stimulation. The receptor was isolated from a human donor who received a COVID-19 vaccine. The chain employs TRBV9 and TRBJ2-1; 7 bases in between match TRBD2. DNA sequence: TGTGCCAGCAGCGTAGTGGGGGGGGGATCCTACAATGAGCAGTTCTTC. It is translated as CASSVVGGGSYNEQFF.